The T cell receptor beta chain described here comes from a study of blood T cell repertoires in COVID-19. Study summary: COVID-19 samples from acute and convalescent phases originated in the United States, Italy and Spain. The analysed material was cDNA or gDNA that came from T cells, B-cell-depleted T cells, or PBMCs.

In the original processing: Counts of nucleated cells, estimated from reference gene primer amplification, were obtained. Sequencing used immunoSEQ multiplex PCR; TCRdb keeps in-frame clones, though not all of them. The V and J calls and clone size are taken from that table; D and trimming were inferred from the DNA. The data contain about 160,000 clones, 84% of them seen just once; the ten biggest clones take up about 2%. Trimming shortened V by 7 bases and J by 5 bases, and 11 bases separated the two germline ends. Looked up from germline, CDR1 is MDHEN and CDR2 is SYDVKM. CDR3 length: 12 residues.

Sequenced sample: peripheral blood. The rearrangement links TRBV28 to TRBJ1-2, with a possible D match to TRBD1 (6 bases). The TCR was taken from a man aged 70-80 years with acute or convalescent COVID-19. The CDR3 coding sequence is TGTGCCAGCAACGGACAGCCTTATGGCTACACCTTC. Protein sequence: CASNGQPYGYTF.